These T cell receptor beta chains were read from a single sample in a study of blood T cell repertoires in COVID-19. Only in-frame clones appear in the TCRdb table, and some are missing; sequencing was by immunoSEQ multiplex PCR. The top ten hold more than 1.1% of the sample, which has 250,000 to 350,000 clones, approximately 84% seen once. Sequencing was done on a sample of peripheral blood. The receptors stem from a human donor with COVID-19, enrolled during active disease. The donor label of this sample is uncertain. CDR3s include the opening cysteine and the closing phenylalanine or tryptophan. Fields, in order: D gene, V gene, J gene, CDR3 DNA, CDR3 protein. The D gene is left open where the match is weak.

TRBD1,TRBV3-1/TRBV3-2,TRBJ2-2,TGTGCCAGCAGCCCTTGGGACAGAAACACCGGGGAGCTGTTTTTT,CASSPWDRNTGELFF
TRBD1,TRBV7-9,TRBJ2-7,TGTGCCAGCAGCTTAGGTTTGGGACAGGGCTCCTACGAGCAGTACTTC,CASSLGLGQGSYEQYF
NA,TRBV19,TRBJ1-1,TGTGCCAGTAGCACCATGGGAGGGAGCACCGCTGAAGCTTTCTTT,CASSTMGGSTAEAFF
NA,TRBV19,TRBJ2-1,TGTGCCAGTGCCCTCCGAGACTCCGATGACAATGAGCAGTTCTTC,CASALRDSDDNEQFF
NA,TRBV7-3,TRBJ2-1,TGTGCCAGCAGCTTAACCGCCATCGGGGAGCAGTTCTTC,CASSLTAIGEQFF
NA,TRBV30,TRBJ1-5,TGTGCCGGAGGGTTTGAGGGACCCTATCAGCCCCAGCATTTT,CAGGFEGPYQPQHF
NA,TRBV29-1,TRBJ2-6,TGCAGCGCTTCCCGGTCGGGGTTAGCTGGGGCCAACGTCCTGACTTTC,CSASRSGLAGANVLTF
NA,TRBV29-1,TRBJ1-2,TGCAGCGTTGAAGATTTGGGGGCGCCAGCCACACGGGGCTACACCTTC,CSVEDLGAPATRGYTF
NA,TRBV29-1,TRBJ2-7,TGCAGCGTTGTTCCGACGGGGGTAAGTGAGCAGTACTTC,CSVVPTGVSEQYF
TRBD1,TRBV5-1,TRBJ1-6,TGCGCCAGCAGCATACAGGGGGCGGGAGGCTCCTATAATTCACCCCTCCACTTT,CASSIQGAGGSYNSPLHF
TRBD1,TRBV7-2,TRBJ1-2,TGTGCCAGCAGCGGGACGACGACAGGGAGCTATGGCTACACCTTC,CASSGTTTGSYGYTF